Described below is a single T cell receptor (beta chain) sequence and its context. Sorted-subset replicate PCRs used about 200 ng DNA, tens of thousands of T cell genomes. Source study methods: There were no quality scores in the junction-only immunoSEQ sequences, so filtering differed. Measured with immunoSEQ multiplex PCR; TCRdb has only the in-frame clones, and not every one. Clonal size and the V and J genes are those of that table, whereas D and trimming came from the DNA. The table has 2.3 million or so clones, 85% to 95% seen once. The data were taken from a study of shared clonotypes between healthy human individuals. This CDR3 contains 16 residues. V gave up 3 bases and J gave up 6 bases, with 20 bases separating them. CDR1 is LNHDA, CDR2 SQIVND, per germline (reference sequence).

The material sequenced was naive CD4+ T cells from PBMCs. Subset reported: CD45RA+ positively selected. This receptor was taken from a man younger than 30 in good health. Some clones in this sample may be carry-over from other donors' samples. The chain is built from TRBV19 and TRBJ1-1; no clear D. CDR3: CASSIGGMASGAEAFF. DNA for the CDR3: TGTGCCAGTAGTATCGGTGGGATGGCCTCCGGCGCTGAAGCTTTCTTT.